This T cell receptor beta chain derives from a study of T cells after yellow fever vaccination. Turning to the study itself: Researchers used SMART-Seq v4 Ultra Low Input to prepare fractions that had low cell numbers. Regarding the study as a whole: Post-booster samples contained most primary-vaccination clones (roughly 96% CD4, about 87% CD8).

From the 5' RACE reads, TCRdb called clonotypes with MiXCR, one entry per CDR3 protein. Here the sample spans fewer than 400,000 distinct CDR3 sequences, approximately 5.7% being singletons. The CDR3 is made up of 12 amino acids. Germline values: CDR1 MNHEY, CDR2 SVGEGT. V was clipped by 5 bases and J by 7 bases; unmatched bases: 1. There are many counts of this clonotype. Its antigen is unidentified. The clonotype originates from a man aged 30-40 years who received the YFV17D yellow fever vaccine. This chain uses TRBV6-2 or TRBV6-3 with TRBJ2-2; 7 nucleotides match TRBD2. The starting material was PBMCs, obtained 5 days after the yellow fever booster vaccination. The CDR3 region has the DNA TGTGCCAGCAGTCGGGGGGACGGGGAGCTGTTTTTT. Protein: CASSRGDGELFF.